This T cell receptor beta chain was recovered during a study of T cells in Graves' hyperthyroidism and ophthalmopathy. The germline gives CDR1 SGHVS, CDR2 FNYEAQ. With V trimmed by 1 base and J by 5 bases, 4 bases remained unmatched. The CDR3 length is 15 residues. The investigators amplified TCR beta CDR3 regions from RNA transcripts. HTBI primers were the set used in a first-round RT-PCR of the TCR CDR3. TCRdb ran MiXCR on the multiplex PCR reads and lists one entry per CDR3 protein. The profile shows 330,000 or so distinct CDR3 sequences, 15% to 20% of them singletons. Using more than 7.5 ml of fresh peripheral blood, PBMCs were prepared. The study, taken as a whole, reports: Ophthalmopathy was identified by the model a median roughly 6.5 months ahead of onset. Blood also held most thyroid clonotypes expanded beyond 0.001.

This clonotype has a handful of counts. Its cognate antigen is unknown. Material for sequencing was blood. The chain joins TRBV7-6 to TRBJ1-2; 10 bases map to TRBD1. The sequence was obtained from a woman aged 40 to 49 with Graves' ophthalmopathy. Here the CDR3 reads CASSLGTGGGYGYTF. Here the CDR3 DNA reads TGTGCCAGCAGCTTAGGGACAGGGGGAGGATATGGCTACACCTTC.